This T cell receptor beta chain derives from a study of TIL therapy for anti-PD-1-resistant metastatic lung cancer. Study-wide points: Many TIL product clones were absent from baseline tumor, suggesting clonal contraction.

Points on this clone: The target antigen is unknown.

Trimming took 1 base from V and 5 from J, leaving 5 bases between them. The germline CDR1 and CDR2 sequences are MDHEN and SYDVKM. This CDR3 has 12 amino acids. The immunoSEQ assay was v3. The data were produced by immunoSEQ multiplex PCR, yet TCRdb's version contains in-frame clones alone and is incomplete. This table holds about 50,000 clones, less than 75% found once. Regarding time point: pre-treatment sample, taken before nivolumab and TIL therapy. The tumor samples were excised metastases, mostly pleural nodules or supraclavicular lymph nodes. Progressing patients received lymphodepletion, expanded TIL infusion and IL-2.

This TCR came from a person between 25 and 79 years old with non-small cell lung cancer. This chain uses TRBV28 with TRBJ1-2; the D is unclear. The sequences come from tumor tissue, collected at baseline. The CDR3 DNA reads as TGTGCCAGCAGTTTATTACGTTATGGCTACACCTTC. Protein sequence: CASSLLRYGYTF.